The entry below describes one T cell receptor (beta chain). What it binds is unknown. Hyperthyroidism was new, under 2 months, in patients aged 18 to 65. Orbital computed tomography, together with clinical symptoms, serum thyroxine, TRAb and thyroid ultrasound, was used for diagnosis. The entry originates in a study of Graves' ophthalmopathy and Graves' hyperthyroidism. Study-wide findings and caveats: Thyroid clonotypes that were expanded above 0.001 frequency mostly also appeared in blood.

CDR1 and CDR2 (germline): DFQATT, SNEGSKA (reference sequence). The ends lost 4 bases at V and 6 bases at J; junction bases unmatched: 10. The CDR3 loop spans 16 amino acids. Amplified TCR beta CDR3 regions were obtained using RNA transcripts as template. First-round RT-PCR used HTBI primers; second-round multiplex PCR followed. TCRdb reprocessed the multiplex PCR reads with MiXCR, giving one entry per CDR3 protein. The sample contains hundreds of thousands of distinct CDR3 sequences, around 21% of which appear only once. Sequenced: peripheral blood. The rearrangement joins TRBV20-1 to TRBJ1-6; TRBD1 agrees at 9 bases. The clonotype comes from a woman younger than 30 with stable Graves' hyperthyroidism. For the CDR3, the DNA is TGCAGTGCTACTCCCGCCGGGACAGGGCGTAATTCACCCCTCCACTTT. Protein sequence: CSATPAGTGRNSPLHF.